The subject of this entry is one T cell receptor beta chain. What it binds is not known. This CDR3 is 16 amino acids long. The V gene end was trimmed by 3 bases and the J gene end by 8 bases; junction bases not matched to a gene: 8. Germline V gene lookup returns CDR1 SGHDT and CDR2 YYEEEE. DNA at 150 to 250 ng, 30,000 or so T cell genomes, went into sorted-subset replicate PCRs. Original analysis: ImmunoSEQ output lacked quality scores and full-length reads, limiting matched filtering. Clones were read by immunoSEQ multiplex PCR, and TCRdb kept only the in-frame ones, dropping some. Clone size and the V and J calls come from that table; the DNA yielded D and trimming. The sample has about 2,100,000 clones; approximately 94% are singletons. These data come from a study of shared clonotypes between healthy human individuals. Study conclusions and caveats: Among non-shared clonotypes, generation probabilities were lower than among those shared by all four donors.

The naive CD8 population came from CD45RO-negative cells selected for CCR7, without terminally differentiated effector memory CD45RA+ cells. Every contributor of samples was a Caucasian grown-up residing in Nashville, Tennessee. V usage is TRBV5-6 and J usage is TRBJ2-1; 13 nucleotides line up with TRBD2. The sequencing sample was made of naive CD8+ T cells from PBMCs. This clonotype was obtained from a man in his late teens or twenties in good health. Some clones in this sample may be carry-over from other donors' samples. CDR3 protein: CASSSETSGRLDEQFF. The CDR3 DNA follows: TGTGCCAGCAGCTCCGAGACTAGCGGGAGGTTAGATGAGCAGTTCTTC.